This TCR beta chain is from a study of control samples from healthy donors and cancer patients. The CDR3 is made up of 17 amino acids. Germline CDR1 SGHAT, CDR2 FQNNGV. Trimming pared 2 bases from V and 1 base from J, leaving 17 bases between. Produced via immunoSEQ multiplex PCR; TCRdb's table is partial and in-frame only. This table holds under 15,000 clones, approximately 93% found once. This chain joins TRBV11-2 and TRBJ2-5; possibly TRBD1 for D (6 bases). This receptor was identified in a man between 65 and 85 years old with head and neck cancer. Sequencing was carried out using PBMCs. The CDR3 region is CASSLPRTVTSQETQYF. CDR3 bases: TGTGCCAGCAGCTTACCCCGGACAGTTACGAGCCAAGAGACCCAGTACTTC. The full variable domain, in which reference TRBV11-2 and TRBJ2-5 provide the parts outside the CDR3, is EAGVAQSPRYKIIEKRQSVAFWCNPISGHATLYWYQQILGQGPKLLIQFQNNGVVDDSQLPKDRFSAERLKGVDSTLKIQPAKLEDSAVYLCASSLPRTVTSQETQYFGPGTRLLVL.